A selection of T cell receptor beta chains follows, all from one sample in a study of tumor-infiltrating lymphocytes in oesophageal squamous cell carcinoma. TCRdb reprocessed the PCR reads via MiXCR and lists one record per CDR3 protein. Of about 17,000 distinct CDR3 sequences listed, 35% to 45% are singletons. The sample was normal esophageal tissue next to the tumor. These receptors originate from a female donor with esophageal squamous cell carcinoma. The CDR3 runs from the conserved cysteine through the conserved F or W. Each record gives: D gene, clone size, V gene, J gene, CDR3 protein, CDR3 DNA. The D gene is left open where the match is weak. For some rows the clone size is stated as once, few or many, or as a class when expanded; others skip it.

>.|many|TRBV4-1|TRBJ2-1
CASSQWAQSNEQFF
TGCGCCAGCAGCCAATGGGCACAGTCCAATGAGCAGTTCTTC
>TRBD2|.|TRBV7-6|TRBJ2-5
CASSLAGLAGGRRETQYF
TGTGCTAGCAGCTTAGCGGGGCTAGCGGGGGGGCGCAGAGAGACCCAGTACTTC
>.|.|TRBV7-4|TRBJ2-7
CASSLNSFQTYEQYF
TGTGCCAGCAGCTTAAACTCCTTTCAAACCTACGAGCAGTACTTC
>.|many|TRBV2|TRBJ2-1
CASSELRDNEQFF
TGTGCCAGCAGTGAACTCAGGGACAATGAGCAGTTCTTC
>.|few|TRBV10-2|TRBJ2-2
CATQRTNTGELFF
TGCGCCACCCAGCGGACGAACACCGGGGAGCTGTTTTTT
>.|.|TRBV27|TRBJ2-1
CASRIYHEQFF
TGTGCCAGCAGGATTTACCATGAGCAGTTCTTC
>TRBD1|many|TRBV18|TRBJ1-1
CASSPPKGQGSPAFF
TGTGCCAGCTCACCACCTAAAGGACAGGGGTCGCCAGCTTTCTTT
>TRBD1|.|TRBV7-6|TRBJ2-1
CASSLVAGGFNNEQFF
TGTGCCAGCAGCTTAGTAGCAGGGGGCTTCAACAATGAGCAGTTCTTC
>TRBD2|few|TRBV7-8|TRBJ2-3
CASSLETSGPSTDTQYF
TGTGCCAGCAGCTTGGAGACTAGCGGCCCAAGCACAGATACGCAGTATTTT
>.|many|TRBV6-6|TRBJ1-1
CASSYGGQNTEAFF
TGTGCCAGCAGTTACGGAGGGCAGAACACTGAAGCTTTCTTT
>TRBD2|.|TRBV7-3|TRBJ2-1
CASSLSGGTYNEQFF
TGTGCCAGCAGCTTATCGGGGGGAACATACAATGAGCAGTTCTTC
>TRBD2|.|TRBV6-1|TRBJ2-7
CASSGGRTSQKAYEQYF
TGTGCCAGCAGTGGCGGGAGGACCTCCCAAAAGGCCTACGAGCAGTACTTC
>.|.|TRBV7-2|TRBJ2-1
CASSFDPSYNEQFF
TGTGCCAGCAGCTTTGACCCCTCCTACAATGAGCAGTTCTTC
>TRBD2|.|TRBV7-2|TRBJ2-7
CASSLGGGSYNEQYF
TGTGCCAGCAGCTTAGGGGGAGGGTCCTACAATGAGCAGTACTTC
>.|.|TRBV3-1|TRBJ1-1
CASSQGGGGTEAFF
TGTGCCAGCAGCCAAGGAGGGGGGGGCACTGAAGCTTTCTTT
>.|.|TRBV7-3|TRBJ2-1
CASSFGARNEQFF
TGTGCCAGCAGCTTCGGGGCCCGCAATGAGCAGTTCTTC
>.|few|TRBV5-1|TRBJ1-2
CASSTGQFNYGYTF
TGCGCCAGCAGCACCGGGCAATTTAACTATGGCTACACCTTC
>.|many|TRBV19|TRBJ1-2
CASRSTGIRNYGYTF
TGTGCCAGTAGGAGTACAGGCATAAGGAACTATGGCTACACCTTC
>TRBD1|medium-sized|TRBV6-6|TRBJ1-2
CASSYRDRGYGYTF
TGTGCCAGCAGTTACCGGGACAGGGGATATGGCTACACCTTC
>.|many|TRBV6-1|TRBJ2-1
CASRAYNEQFF
TGTGCCAGCAGAGCCTACAATGAGCAGTTCTTC
>.|.|TRBV7-8|TRBJ2-2
CASSYERVNTGELFF
TGTGCCAGCAGCTACGAGCGGGTGAACACCGGGGAGCTGTTTTTT
>.|medium-sized|TRBV11-3|TRBJ2-5
CASSLGIGGSGGETQYF
TGTGCCAGCAGCTTAGGGATCGGAGGGTCCGGGGGAGAGACCCAGTACTTC
>.|.|TRBV18|TRBJ2-3
CASSPLTRGPPTDTQYF
TGTGCCAGCTCACCCCTTACTAGAGGTCCCCCAACAGATACGCAGTATTTT
>TRBD2|.|TRBV9|TRBJ2-3
CASSRGPGGSTQYF
TGTGCCAGCAGCCGCGGCCCGGGCGGGAGTACGCAGTATTTT
>.|.|TRBV7-6|TRBJ1-5
CASSLEGGLGAVDQPQHF
TGTGCCAGCAGCTTAGAGGGGGGTTTGGGGGCCGTCGATCAGCCCCAGCATTTT
>TRBD1|many|TRBV5-6|TRBJ2-5
CASSFKRTGQETQYF
TGTGCCAGCAGCTTTAAAAGGACAGGGCAAGAGACCCAGTACTTC
>.|few|TRBV7-9|TRBJ2-5
CASSLRSGYQETQYF
TGTGCCAGCAGCTTACGAAGCGGGTACCAAGAGACCCAGTACTTC
>.|.|TRBV28|TRBJ2-7
CASSSHEQGNEQYF
TGTGCCAGCAGTTCTCATGAACAGGGAAACGAGCAGTACTTC
>TRBD2|.|TRBV12-3/TRBV12-4|TRBJ2-3
CASSPLLAGVVDTQYF
TGTGCCAGCAGTCCCCTGCTAGCGGGAGTTGTAGATACGCAGTATTTT
>.|medium-sized|TRBV7-9|TRBJ2-6
CASSFNTPSGANVLTF
TGTGCCAGCAGCTTTAATACACCCTCTGGGGCCAACGTCCTGACTTTC
>TRBD1|many|TRBV5-4|TRBJ2-5
CASSLGTGNQETQYF
TGTGCCAGCAGCTTGGGGACAGGGAATCAAGAGACCCAGTACTTC
>.|.|TRBV5-3|TRBJ2-5
CASSLTRRETQYF
TGTGCCAGCAGCCTGACTAGAAGAGAGACCCAGTACTTC
>.|.|TRBV7-3|TRBJ1-2
CASSLPGLRGYTF
TGTGCCAGCAGCCTCCCCGGGCTGCGTGGCTACACCTTC
>TRBD2|.|TRBV7-2|TRBJ2-7
CASSLAPTSGAAYEQYF
TGTGCCAGCAGCTTAGCCCCGACTAGCGGGGCCGCCTACGAGCAGTACTTC
>.|.|TRBV7-8|TRBJ2-7
CASSLVHGAEQYF
TGTGCCAGCAGCTTAGTCCACGGTGCCGAGCAGTACTTC
>.|once|TRBV5-6|TRBJ2-6
CASSPVSGSGANVLTF
TGTGCCAGCAGCCCAGTATCCGGCTCTGGGGCCAACGTCCTGACTTTC
>.|.|TRBV7-6|TRBJ2-1
CASSLDGGRGNEQFF
TGTGCCAGCAGCTTAGACGGGGGCAGGGGCAATGAGCAGTTCTTC
>.|few|TRBV2|TRBJ2-7
CASSTGPYEQYF
TGTGCCAGCAGCACAGGCCCCTACGAGCAGTACTTC
>.|few|TRBV28|TRBJ1-4
CASSPVLSLNEKLFF
TGTGCCAGCAGTCCGGTGCTGAGCCTTAATGAAAAACTGTTTTTT
>.|many|TRBV6-1|TRBJ1-2
CASSPRAGEAGYTF
TGTGCCAGCAGCCCCCGGGCAGGGGAGGCTGGCTACACCTTC
>TRBD1|medium-sized|TRBV7-7|TRBJ2-7
CASSSDRGGEQYF
TGTGCTAGCAGCAGCGACAGGGGTGGCGAGCAGTACTTC
>TRBD2|.|TRBV6-2/TRBV6-3|TRBJ2-2
CASRLGLAGYGELFF
TGTGCCAGCAGGCTGGGACTAGCGGGTTACGGGGAGCTGTTTTTT
>.|few|TRBV6-6|TRBJ2-1
CASSYLALDRNEQFF
TGTGCCAGCAGTTACCTAGCGTTAGACCGCAATGAGCAGTTCTTC
>.|many|TRBV7-9|TRBJ2-7
CASSLGLTPDEQYF
TGTGCCAGCAGCTTAGGGCTCACCCCGGACGAGCAGTACTTC
>TRBD1|once|TRBV6-2/TRBV6-3|TRBJ2-6
CASRRQGSGANVLTF
TGTGCCAGCAGACGACAGGGCTCTGGGGCCAACGTCCTGACTTTC
>TRBD2|.|TRBV7-2|TRBJ2-3
CASSLVPQPLAGTTDTQYF
TGTGCCAGCAGCTTAGTTCCCCAACCCCTAGCGGGGACCACAGATACGCAGTATTTT
>.|.|TRBV5-1|TRBJ2-5
CASSFQETQYF
TGCGCCAGCAGCTTTCAAGAGACCCAGTACTTC
>TRBD2|many|TRBV19|TRBJ2-1
CASSRTSGRAGEQFF
TGTGCCAGTAGTAGGACTAGCGGGAGGGCCGGTGAGCAGTTCTTC
>.|.|TRBV7-2|TRBJ2-4
CASSLLAGGGANEQYF
TGTGCCAGCAGCTTATTGGCCGGGGGAGGAGCCAATGAGCAGTACTTC
>.|few|TRBV5-4|TRBJ1-1
CATRTALNTEAFF
TGTGCCACGAGGACTGCCCTGAACACTGAAGCTTTCTTT
>.|many|TRBV28|TRBJ1-2
CASSFGPGNYGYTF
TGTGCCAGCAGTTTCGGTCCAGGAAACTATGGCTACACCTTC
>TRBD2|.|TRBV6-1|TRBJ2-7
CASSYGPGLAGGLPPYEQYF
TGTGCCAGCAGTTACGGCCCCGGACTAGCGGGAGGGCTCCCCCCCTACGAGCAGTACTTC
>TRBD2|.|TRBV6-6|TRBJ2-5
CATWLVAGGNQETQYF
TGTGCCACCTGGTTGGTAGCGGGGGGGAACCAAGAGACCCAGTACTTC
>TRBD1|.|TRBV7-4|TRBJ1-2
CASSLELGETGALIYGYTF
TGTGCCAGCAGCTTAGAGCTCGGGGAGACAGGGGCTCTAATCTATGGCTACACCTTC
>.|once|TRBV20-1|TRBJ2-4
CSATSHLTGEQYF
TGCAGTGCTACAAGTCACCTAACGGGTGAGCAGTACTTC
>TRBD2|.|TRBV6-2/TRBV6-3|TRBJ2-2
CASSTRTSGRFAGELFF
TGTGCCAGCAGTACCCGGACTAGCGGGAGGTTTGCCGGGGAGCTGTTTTTT
>.|.|TRBV7-9|TRBJ2-7
CASSDYTYEQYF
TGTGCCAGCAGCGATTATACCTACGAGCAGTACTTC